This TCR beta chain was documented in a study of blood T cell repertoires in COVID-19. The table came from immunoSEQ multiplex PCR; TCRdb's copy has only in-frame clones and leaves some out. This sample carries around 150,000 clones, 84% of them seen once, and the ten largest clones take less than 2.5%. The sample consisted of peripheral blood. The receptor's source is a man between 65 and 85 years old with acute or convalescent COVID-19.

CDR3 region: CASSSQTGWTGYTF. The CDR3 DNA reads TGTGCCAGCAGCTCCCAGACAGGGTGGACGGGCTACACCTTC. The chain couples TRBV5-6 to TRBJ1-2, with TRBD1 matching over 7 bases. This CDR3 comprises 14 residues. V lost 3 bases to trimming and J lost 8 bases; unmatched junction nucleotides: 10. CDR1 is SGHDT and CDR2 is YYEEEE in the germline V gene.